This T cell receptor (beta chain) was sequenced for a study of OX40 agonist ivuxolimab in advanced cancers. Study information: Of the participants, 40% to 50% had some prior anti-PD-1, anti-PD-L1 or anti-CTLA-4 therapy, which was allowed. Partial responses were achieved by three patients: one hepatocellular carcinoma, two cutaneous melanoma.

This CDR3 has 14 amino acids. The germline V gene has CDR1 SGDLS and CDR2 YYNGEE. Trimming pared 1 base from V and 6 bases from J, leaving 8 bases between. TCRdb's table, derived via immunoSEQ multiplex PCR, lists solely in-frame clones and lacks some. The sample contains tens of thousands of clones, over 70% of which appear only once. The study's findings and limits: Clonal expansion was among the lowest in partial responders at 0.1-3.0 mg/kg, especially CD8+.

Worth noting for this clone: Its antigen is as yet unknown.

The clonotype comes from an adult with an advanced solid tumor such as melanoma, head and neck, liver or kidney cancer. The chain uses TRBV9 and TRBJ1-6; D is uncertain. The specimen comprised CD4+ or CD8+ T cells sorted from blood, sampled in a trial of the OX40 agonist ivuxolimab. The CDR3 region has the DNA TGTGCCAGCAGCGTATGGGGAAGTAATTCACCCCTCCACTTT. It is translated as CASSVWGSNSPLHF.